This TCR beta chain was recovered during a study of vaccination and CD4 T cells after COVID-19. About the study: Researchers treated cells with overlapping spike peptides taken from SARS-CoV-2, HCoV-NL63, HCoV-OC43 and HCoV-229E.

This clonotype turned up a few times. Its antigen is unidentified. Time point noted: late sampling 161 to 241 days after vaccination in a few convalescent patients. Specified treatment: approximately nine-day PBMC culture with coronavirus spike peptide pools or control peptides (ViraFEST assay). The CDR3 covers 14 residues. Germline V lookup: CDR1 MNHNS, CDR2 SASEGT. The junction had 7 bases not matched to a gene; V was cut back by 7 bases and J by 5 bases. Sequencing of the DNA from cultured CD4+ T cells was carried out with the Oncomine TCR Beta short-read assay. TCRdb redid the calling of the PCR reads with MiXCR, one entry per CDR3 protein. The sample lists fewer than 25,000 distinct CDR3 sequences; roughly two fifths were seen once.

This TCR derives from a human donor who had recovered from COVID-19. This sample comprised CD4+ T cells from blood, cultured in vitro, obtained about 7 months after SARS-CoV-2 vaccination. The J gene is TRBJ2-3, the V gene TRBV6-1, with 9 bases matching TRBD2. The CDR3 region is CASMGRGGGDTQYF. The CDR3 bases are TGTGCCAGCATGGGGCGGGGGGGTGGAGATACGCAGTATTTT.